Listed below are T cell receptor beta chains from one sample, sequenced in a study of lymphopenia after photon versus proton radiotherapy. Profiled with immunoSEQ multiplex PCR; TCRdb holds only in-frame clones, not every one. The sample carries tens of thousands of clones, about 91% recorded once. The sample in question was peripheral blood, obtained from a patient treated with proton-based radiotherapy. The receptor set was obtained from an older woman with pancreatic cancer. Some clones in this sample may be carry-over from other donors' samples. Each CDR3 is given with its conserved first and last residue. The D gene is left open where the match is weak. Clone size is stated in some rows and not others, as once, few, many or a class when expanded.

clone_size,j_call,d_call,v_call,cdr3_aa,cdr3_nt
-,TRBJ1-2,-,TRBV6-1,CASRGRGPANYGYTF,TGTGCCAGCAGAGGGAGGGGCCCCGCTAACTATGGCTACACCTTC
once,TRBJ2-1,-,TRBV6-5,CASSGDGEEFF,TGTGCCAGCAGCGGTGACGGAGAGGAGTTCTTC
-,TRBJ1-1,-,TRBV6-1,CASSEVTLVTEAFF,TGTGCCAGCAGTGAAGTAACCCTAGTCACTGAAGCTTTCTTT
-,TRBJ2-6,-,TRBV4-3,CASSLYPGTGANVLTF,TGCGCCAGCAGCCTCTACCCGGGGACTGGGGCCAACGTCCTGACTTTC
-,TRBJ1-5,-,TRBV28,CASTGRGAQPQHF,TGTGCCAGCACCGGCCGGGGGGCTCAGCCCCAGCATTTT
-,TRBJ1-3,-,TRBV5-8,CASSQGQFSGNTIYF,TGTGCCAGCAGCCAAGGACAGTTCTCTGGAAACACCATATATTTT
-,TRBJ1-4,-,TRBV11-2,CASSLGLRGFGGGEKLFF,TGTGCCAGCAGCTTAGGATTAAGGGGGTTCGGGGGTGGCGAAAAACTGTTTTTT
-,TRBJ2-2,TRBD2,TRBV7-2,CASSFTSGSDTGELFF,TGTGCCAGCAGCTTCACTAGCGGTTCTGACACCGGGGAGCTGTTTTTT
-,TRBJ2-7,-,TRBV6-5,CASRTGRRYEQYF,TGTGCCAGCCGAACAGGGAGGAGGTACGAGCAGTACTTC
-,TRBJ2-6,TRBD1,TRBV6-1,CASSGGQGSSGANVLTF,TGTGCCAGCAGTGGAGGACAGGGGAGCTCTGGGGCCAACGTCCTGACTTTC
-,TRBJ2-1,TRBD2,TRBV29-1,CSPPSGASGEVFYNEQFF,TGCAGCCCCCCTTCTGGAGCTAGCGGGGAGGTTTTCTACAATGAGCAGTTCTTC
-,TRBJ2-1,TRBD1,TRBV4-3,CASSQEAAGGRIEQFF,TGCGCCAGCAGCCAAGAAGCGGCAGGGGGAAGGATTGAGCAGTTCTTC
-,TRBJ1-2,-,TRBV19,CASSPMDGYGYTF,TGTGCCAGTAGCCCTATGGATGGGTATGGCTACACCTTC
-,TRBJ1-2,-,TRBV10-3,CAISGTDLYGYTF,TGTGCCATCAGTGGGACAGACCTCTATGGCTACACCTTC
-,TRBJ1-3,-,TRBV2,CASSEAPHRSSGNTIYF,TGTGCCAGCAGTGAAGCACCCCATCGAAGCTCTGGAAACACCATATATTTT
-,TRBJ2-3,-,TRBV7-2,CASSGQSTDTQYF,TGTGCCAGCAGTGGACAAAGCACAGATACGCAGTATTTT
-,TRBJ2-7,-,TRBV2,CASSRESYEQYF,TGTGCCAGCAGTCGAGAGAGCTACGAGCAGTACTTC
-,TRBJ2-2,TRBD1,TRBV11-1,CASSSGQGGTTGELFF,TGTGCCAGCAGCTCAGGACAGGGCGGGACCACCGGGGAGCTGTTTTTT
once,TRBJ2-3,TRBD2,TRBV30,CAWSKAGGPSDTQYF,TGTGCCTGGAGTAAGGCGGGAGGGCCTTCAGATACGCAGTATTTT
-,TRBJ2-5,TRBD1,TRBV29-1,CSAGTGGLETQYF,TGCAGCGCCGGGACAGGGGGTTTGGAGACCCAGTACTTC
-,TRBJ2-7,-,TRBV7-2,CASTLTGSYEQYF,TGTGCCAGCACCTTAACAGGCTCCTACGAGCAGTACTTC
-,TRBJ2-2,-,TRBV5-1,CASSLDNFNTGELFF,TGCGCCAGCAGCTTGGACAATTTTAACACCGGGGAGCTGTTTTTT
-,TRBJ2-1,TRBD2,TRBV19,CASSPNPLDLAENYNEQFF,TGTGCCAGTAGTCCCAACCCCCTAGATCTAGCGGAGAATTACAATGAGCAGTTCTTC
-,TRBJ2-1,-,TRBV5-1,CASSPGDYNEQFF,TGCGCCAGCAGCCCCGGGGATTACAATGAGCAGTTCTTC
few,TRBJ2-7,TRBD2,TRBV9,CASSVGGLAIYEQYF,TGTGCCAGCAGCGTAGGGGGACTAGCAATCTACGAGCAGTACTTC
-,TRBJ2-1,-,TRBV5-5,CASSNTGLVNEQFF,TGTGCCAGCAGCAACACAGGGTTGGTCAATGAGCAGTTCTTC
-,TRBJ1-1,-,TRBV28,CASSPYLNTEAFF,TGTGCCAGCAGTCCTTATTTGAACACTGAAGCTTTCTTT
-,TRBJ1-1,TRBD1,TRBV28,CASSARQGPSLLMNTEAFF,TGTGCCAGCAGTGCCCGACAGGGACCCTCCCTTCTGATGAACACTGAAGCTTTCTTT
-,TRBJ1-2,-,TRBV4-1,CASSPSPANYGYTF,TGCGCCAGCAGCCCATCTCCAGCTAACTATGGCTACACCTTC
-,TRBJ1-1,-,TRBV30,CAWITEGTEAFF,TGTGCCTGGATTACCGAGGGCACTGAAGCTTTCTTT
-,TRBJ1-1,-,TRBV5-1,CASSLAAANTEAFF,TGCGCCAGCAGCTTGGCGGCTGCGAACACTGAAGCTTTCTTT
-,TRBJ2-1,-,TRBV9,CASTVTSRRDSYNEQFF,TGTGCCAGCACCGTAACCAGCCGAAGGGATAGCTACAATGAGCAGTTCTTC
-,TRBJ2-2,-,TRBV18,CASSPGIGTNTGELFF,TGTGCCAGCTCACCAGGGATCGGGACTAACACCGGGGAGCTGTTTTTT
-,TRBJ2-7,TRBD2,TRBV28,CASSSPGSGTYEQYF,TGTGCCAGCAGTTCCCCCGGCAGCGGGACTTACGAGCAGTACTTC